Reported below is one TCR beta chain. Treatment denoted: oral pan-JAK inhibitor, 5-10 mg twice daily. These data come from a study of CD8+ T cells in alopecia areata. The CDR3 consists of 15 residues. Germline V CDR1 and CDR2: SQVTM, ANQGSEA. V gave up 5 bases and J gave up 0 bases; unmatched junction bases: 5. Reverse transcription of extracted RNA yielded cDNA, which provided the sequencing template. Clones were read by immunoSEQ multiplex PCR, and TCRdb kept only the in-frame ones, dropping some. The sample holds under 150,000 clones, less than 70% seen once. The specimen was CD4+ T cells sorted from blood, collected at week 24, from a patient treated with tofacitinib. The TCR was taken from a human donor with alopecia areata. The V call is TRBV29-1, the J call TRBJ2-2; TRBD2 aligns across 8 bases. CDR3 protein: CSVWVGLANTGELFF. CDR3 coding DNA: TGCAGCGTTTGGGTGGGACTAGCGAACACCGGGGAGCTGTTTTTT.